This note documents a single TCR beta chain sequence. What it binds is not known. The protocol was immunoSEQ multiplex PCR, while the TCRdb copy is restricted to in-frame clones and leaves out a portion. The table records 90,000 to 150,000 clones, roughly 90% of them present only once. This CDR3 has 15 amino acids. Trimming left V 1 base short and J 1 base short, with 11 bases between. CDR1 SGHVS and CDR2 FNYEAQ come from the germline V gene. This sample was taken from a study of T cell responses to AZD1222 COVID-19 vaccine. General study findings and limits: Dominant at 160-218 and 743-854, vaccine-associated CD4 TCRs also spanned spike. Breadth and depth of Spike-specific TCRs rose after two AZD1222 doses.

Here the sequenced sample was peripheral blood, taken on day 0 of AZD1222 vaccination. This TCR was recovered from an adult in good health. This rearrangement joins TRBV7-6 to TRBJ2-7; the D gene is possibly TRBD2 (7 bases). DNA for the CDR3: TGTGCCAGCAGCTTAGAGGGGGGGCCTTCCTACGAGCAGTACTTC. Protein: CASSLEGGPSYEQYF.